The clone carrying this TCR beta chain was detected ten times or more. Its specificity is not known. The sample is drawn from a study of T cell repertoires in cytomegalovirus infection. Study outcomes and limitations: There were HLA-C-restricted CMV-specific TCR beta clonotypes dominating the ex vivo response.

The length of the CDR3 is 12 residues. Germline values: CDR1 SQVTM, CDR2 ANQGSEA. The V and J ends lost 1 base and 0 bases respectively, with 2 bases between them. TCRdb re-called the reads with MiXCR, one entry per CDR3 protein. Here the sample spans approximately 250,000 distinct CDR3 sequences, roughly an eighth being singletons. Source material: PBMCs. The TCR originated in a human donor in good health (CMV status not recorded). Some clones in this sample may be carry-over from other donors' samples. V and J are TRBV29-1 and TRBJ2-3; D call uncertain. CDR3 DNA sequence: TGCAGCGTTGAAGCGAGCACAGATACGCAGTATTTT. This sequence encodes CSVEASTDTQYF.